The 21 T cell receptor beta chains reported below all come from one sample, sequenced in a study of human T cells and chemical hapten exposure. Time point indicated: pre-sensitization, week 0. Described treatment: therapeutic diphenylcyclopropenone sensitization with weekly scalp DPC. TCRdb re-called the RACE reads through MiXCR, storing one row per CDR3 protein. This table holds 100,000 to 150,000 distinct CDR3 sequences, less than 15% found once. The input for sequencing was whole blood, taken in connection with sensitization to the hapten diphenylcyclopropenone (DPC). These receptors were obtained from a woman between 18 and 29 years old with alopecia areata. Some clones in this sample may be carry-over from other donors' samples.

The chain has TRBV30 and TRBJ2-6; D not resolved. Germline V gene lookup returns CDR1 GTSNPN and CDR2 SVGIG (reference sequence). CDR3 length equals 15 residues. The ends were cut back, 4 bases at V and 0 bases at J, with 10 bases in the middle. The CDR3 is CAWTPRVSGANVLTF. The DNA for the CDR3 is TGTGCCTGGACCCCCCGGGTCTCTGGGGCCAACGTCCTGACTTTC.

The table lists this clonotype with many counts. The genes are TRBV19 and TRBJ2-1; no clear D gene. The CDR3 runs to 10 residues. V was cut by 8 bases and J by 5 bases, with 4 bases left in between. The V gene's germline CDR1 is LNHDA and CDR2 SQIVND (reference sequence). The CDR3 DNA sequence: TGTGCCAGTGGAAACAATGAGCAGTTCTTC. This gives the protein CASGNNEQFF.

The rearrangement links TRBV29-1 to TRBJ2-1, with D possibly TRBD1 on 6 matching bases. CDR3 length: 11 residues. Trimming removed 3 bases at V and 10 bases at J, with 10 bases between. Looked up from germline, CDR1 is SQVTM and CDR2 is ANQGSEA. The CDR3 nucleotides are TGCAGCGTTGAGGGGGCCAAAGAGCAGTTCTTC. Amino acids: CSVEGAKEQFF.

In this sample, this clonotype turned up many times. The gene calls are TRBV7-6 and TRBJ2-2; 7 bases are shared with TRBD1. Germline assignment: CDR1 SGHVS and CDR2 FNYEAQ. CDR3 length: 15 residues. J was trimmed by 0 bases and V by 5 bases; bases with no gene match: 3. This chain's CDR3 is CASSKGQTNTGELFF. CDR3 in DNA: TGTGCCAGCAGCAAGGGACAGACGAACACCGGGGAGCTGTTTTTT. Full variable domain (rest looked up from reference TRBV7-6 and TRBJ2-2): GAGVSQSPRYKVTKRGQDVALRCDPISGHVSLYWYRQALGQGPEFLTYFNYEAQQDKSGLPNDRFSAERPEGSISTLTIQRTEQRDSAMYRCASSKGQTNTGELFFGEGSRLTVL.

This chain's CDR3 is CASNHLAGDLQETQYF. CDR3 nucleotide sequence: TGTGCCAGCAACCATCTAGCGGGGGATCTCCAAGAGACCCAGTACTTC. V is TRBV11-2 and J is TRBJ2-5; 10 bases are shared with TRBD2. V gave up 7 bases and J gave up 1 base; unmatched junction bases: 9. Germline V CDR1 and CDR2: SGHAT, FQNNGV. The CDR3 runs to 16 residues. Looking up the rest from reference TRBV11-2 and TRBJ2-5 gives the full variable domain: EAGVAQSPRYKIIEKRQSVAFWCNPISGHATLYWYQQILGQGPKLLIQFQNNGVVDDSQLPKDRFSAERLKGVDSTLKIQPAKLEDSAVYLCASNHLAGDLQETQYFGPGTRLLVL.

J is TRBJ2-3 and V is TRBV29-1, with D perhaps TRBD2 (5 bases). V lost 7 bases and J lost 6, with 11 bases in between. The V gene's germline CDR1 is SQVTM and CDR2 ANQGSEA. The CDR3 has 11 amino acids. CDR3: CSAEEADTQYF. CDR3 nucleotides: TGCAGCGCTGAGGAGGCGGATACGCAGTATTTT.

In this sample, this clonotype turned up many times. The genes are TRBV10-2 and TRBJ2-1; D perhaps matches TRBD1 (5 bases). Trimming left V 3 bases short and J 3 bases short, with 15 bases between. The germline gives CDR1 WSHSY, CDR2 SAAADI. The CDR3 length is 16 residues. DNA for the CDR3: TGCGCCAGCAGTGACCCGACAGTATTCCTCTACAATGAGCAGTTCTTC. Amino acids: CASSDPTVFLYNEQFF.

For the CDR3, the DNA is TGCAGTGCTAGTACGGGGACAGAGAATTCACCCCTCCACTTT. Its protein is CSASTGTENSPLHF. V gene TRBV20-1 combines with J gene TRBJ1-6; 7 bases match TRBD1. Germline assignment: CDR1 DFQATT and CDR2 SNEGSKA (reference sequence). The V and J ends lost 3 bases and 7 bases, in that order; junction bases with no gene match: 6. There are 14 residues in the CDR3.

This chain connects TRBV20-1 to TRBJ2-7; a possible D gene is TRBD2 (5 bases). Germline lookup yields CDR1 DFQATT and CDR2 SNEGSKA (reference sequence). The CDR3 has 13 residues. Trimming took off 4 bases at V and 7 bases at J, with 17 bases between the two ends. As DNA, the CDR3 is TGCAGTGCTAATTTACCCGCCGGACTTGAGCAGTACTTC. It translates to CSANLPAGLEQYF.

The genes are TRBV6-2 or TRBV6-3 and TRBJ1-1; weak D call: TRBD1 (5 bases). Germline CDR1 reads MNHEY; CDR2 reads SVGEGT. This CDR3 is 14 amino acids long. In nucleotides, the CDR3 is TGTACCCAAAAGGGGTGGAAGATGAACACTGAAGCTTTCTTT. Protein product: CTQKGWKMNTEAFF.

The chain combines TRBV4-3 with TRBJ2-4; D possibly corresponds to TRBD1 (6 bases). The CDR3 is made up of 15 amino acids. V lost 5 bases, J lost 6 bases, and 17 bases lay in between. The germline V gene has CDR1 LGHNA and CDR2 YSLEER. The CDR3 reads CASSVGFGGVNIQYF. CDR3 DNA sequence: TGCGCCAGCAGCGTAGGATTTGGGGGCGTAAACATTCAGTACTTC.

Only a few counts were recorded for this clonotype. V is TRBV19 and J is TRBJ1-5; D call uncertain. V gave up 3 bases and J gave up 0 bases, with 9 bases separating them. The CDR3 contains 15 residues. Germline loops: CDR1 LNHDA, CDR2 SQIVND (reference sequence). CDR3 sequence: CASSIRNRSNQPQHF. The CDR3, as DNA: TGTGCCAGTAGTATTCGAAATCGTAGCAATCAGCCCCAGCATTTT.

This clonotype was detected only a few times. The chain carries TRBV18 and TRBJ2-7; maybe TRBD1 (6 bases). The V and J ends lost 0 bases and 3 bases respectively, with 12 bases between them. Germline V gene lookup returns CDR1 KGHSH and CDR2 LQKENI. This CDR3 is built from 15 residues. CDR3 nucleotide sequence: TGTGCCAGCTCACCACCCCAGGGGTTTGGCTACGAGCAGTACTTC. Protein: CASSPPQGFGYEQYF.

This clonotype was picked up many times. This sequence joins TRBV7-3 and TRBJ1-1; D remains ambiguous. The CDR3 totals 14 residues. Per the germline V gene, CDR1 is SGHTA and CDR2 is FQGTGA. The V end was cut by 1 base, the J end by 3 bases, with 9 bases between. The CDR3 DNA sequence: TGTGCCAGCAGCTTAAGAGACGGTGACACTGAAGCTTTCTTT. It codes for CASSLRDGDTEAFF.

V is TRBV20-1 and J is TRBJ1-3; possibly TRBD1 for D (6 bases). V was cut by 3 bases and J by 0 bases, with 9 bases left in between. Per the germline V gene, CDR1 is DFQATT and CDR2 is SNEGSKA (reference sequence). The CDR3 sequence is 14 residues long. The CDR3 reads CSASDRISGNTIYF. The DNA for the CDR3 is TGCAGTGCTAGTGACAGGATCTCTGGAAACACCATATATTTT.

CDR3 region: CAWRTRVDYTF. Written as DNA, the CDR3 is TGTGCCTGGAGGACTCGAGTTGACTACACCTTC. The rearrangement joins TRBV30 to TRBJ1-2; D not resolved. The CDR3 has 11 amino acids. Germline values: CDR1 GTSNPN, CDR2 SVGIG (reference sequence). Trimming left V 3 bases short and J 10 bases short, with 12 bases between.

The chain has TRBV5-1 and TRBJ2-3, with D unresolved. The germline gives CDR1 SGHRS, CDR2 YFSETQ. V was pared by 4 bases and J by 0 bases, with 6 bases between. CDR3 size: 13 residues. For the CDR3, the DNA is TGCGCCAGCAGCCCCACAAGCACAGATACGCAGTATTTT. It specifies CASSPTSTDTQYF.

The sample holds a few counts of this clonotype. The chain employs TRBV12-3 or TRBV12-4 and TRBJ1-3; D is perhaps TRBD1 (6 bases). This CDR3 is built from 16 residues. The ends were cut back, 5 bases at V and 2 bases at J, with 16 bases in the middle. CDR3 amino acids: CASSPGQTGAGNTIYF. The CDR3 nucleotides are TGTGCCAGCAGTCCCGGACAGACCGGGGCTGGAAACACCATATATTTT.

This chain links TRBV12-3 or TRBV12-4 with TRBJ1-1, with 9 bases lining up with TRBD1. This CDR3 has 15 amino acids. The trim removed 6 bases at V and 4 bases at J, leaving 9 bases unmatched. The CDR3 region is CASRTGTGSGTEAFF. CDR3 bases: TGTGCCAGCAGAACCGGGACAGGGTCGGGCACTGAAGCTTTCTTT.

V is TRBV6-2 or TRBV6-3 and J is TRBJ1-2; 7 nucleotides match TRBD1. The CDR3 runs 14 residues. V lost 0 bases to trimming and J lost 6 bases; unmatched junction nucleotides: 4. Germline V gene data show CDR1 as MNHEY and CDR2 as SVGEGT. CDR3 protein: CASSYSRGGDGYTF. For the CDR3, the DNA is TGTGCCAGCAGTTACTCGAGAGGGGGCGATGGCTACACCTTC.

This clonotype has a handful of counts. The chain is built from TRBV11-3 and TRBJ2-3; D unclear. Germline V gene lookup returns CDR1 SGHNT and CDR2 YENEEA. V dropped 0 bases and J dropped 8 bases, with 9 bases sitting between them. The CDR3 runs 13 residues. CDR3 loop: CASSLDGPGTQYF. The CDR3 DNA reads as TGTGCCAGCAGCTTAGATGGGCCGGGTACGCAGTATTTT.